This T cell receptor beta chain derives from a study of PD-L1 blockade in urothelial cancer. As for the study in general: The researchers analyzed blood 3 weeks (second dose) and 6 weeks after treatment start.

Notes on the study in general: At the 3-week point, tumor-associated blood clones expanded more in durable-benefit patients.

Templates that were synthetic TCR analogs were spiked into each PCR. The data were produced by immunoSEQ multiplex PCR, yet TCRdb's version contains in-frame clones alone and is incomplete. This table has around 49,000 clones, approximately 90% appearing once. As to time point: peripheral blood 6 weeks after treatment start. The CDR3 contains 16 residues. Trimming left V 0 bases short and J 5 bases short, with 15 bases between. About this clone: The antigen is not known.

V usage is TRBV5-3 and J usage is TRBJ2-1, with TRBD2 as a possible D gene (6 bases). TRBV5-3 is noted as an ORF with a role that remains uncertain. Here the sequenced sample was PBMCs, taken around atezolizumab (anti-PD-L1) treatment. The TCR sequence derives from a man aged 60-69 years with urothelial cancer. CDR3 DNA sequence: TGTGCCAGAAGCTTGGTTAAAGCGGGCGCCCACAATGAGCAGTTCTTC. It is translated as CARSLVKAGAHNEQFF.